In this sample, the clone carrying this T cell receptor beta chain turned up many times. This sample is drawn from a study of blood T cells in healthy people across ages. The CDR3 totals 17 residues. Germline trimming cut 4 bases from V and 4 bases from J; bases unmatched to any gene: 11. CDR1 is LGHNA, CDR2 YNFKEQ, per germline. Then a second PCR, running roughly 7 to 12 cycles, was carried out with a sample-barcoded 5' primer and a J-beta primer mix. MiXCR, run by TCRdb on the 5' RACE reads, gives a single entry per CDR3 protein. The profile shows approximately 690,000 distinct CDR3 sequences, approximately 40% of them singletons. Donation came from healthy Caucasian individuals in Russia who were aged about 6 to 100.

The origin of this receptor is a man aged 80 or over in good health. Sequencing used blood. The chain employs TRBV4-2 and TRBJ2-1, with TRBD2 matching over 9 bases. This chain's CDR3 is CASSRLQTSGVYNEQFF. In DNA, the CDR3 is TGTGCCAGCAGCCGACTCCAGACTAGCGGAGTATACAATGAGCAGTTCTTC.